Listed here are 10 T cell receptor beta chains from one sample, sequenced in a study of T cells in Graves' hyperthyroidism and ophthalmopathy. Authors of the study amplified TCR beta CDR3 regions from RNA transcripts. TCR CDR3 underwent first-round RT-PCR with the HTBI primer set. TCRdb itself ran the multiplex PCR reads through MiXCR, one entry per CDR3 protein. The repertoire holds 600,000 to 900,000 distinct CDR3 sequences, roughly 15% seen once, with roughly 8% in the top ten. Sample: blood. The receptors were gathered from a young man with Graves' hyperthyroidism.

Many counts were recorded for this clonotype. This sequence joins TRBV5-1 and TRBJ2-3; 10 bases agree with TRBD1. From germline, CDR1 is SGHRS and CDR2 YFSETQ. The CDR3 sequence is 16 residues long. The V and J ends lost 0 bases and 4 bases, in that order; junction bases with no gene match: 5. The CDR3 DNA reads TGCGCCAGCAGCTTGGGACAGACAGGGGGCGCAGATACGCAGTATTTT. Its translation is CASSLGQTGGADTQYF.

To note about this clonotype: A single base separates this from a much larger clone, so it may be a read error. The chain is built from TRBV9 and TRBJ2-7, with 7 bases identical to TRBD2. Germline V gives CDR1 SGDLS, CDR2 YYNGEE. With V trimmed by 2 bases and J by 3 bases, 8 bases remained unmatched. CDR3 length: 15 amino acids. The CDR3 DNA reads TGTGCCAGCAGCGTGGAGGCAGGGAGGGGCTACGAGCAGTACTTC. Translated: CASSVEAGRGYEQYF.

In this sample, this clonotype turned up many times. This chain uses TRBV7-3 with TRBJ2-3; D remains unclear. V lost 5 bases and J 3 bases, leaving 18 bases between the germline ends. The CDR3 extends over 16 amino acids. The germline V gene encodes CDR1 SGHTA and CDR2 FQGTGA. The CDR3 DNA reads TGTGCCAGCAGCCGAACAAGCGCCTCTTTTACAGATACGCAGTATTTT. This encodes CASSRTSASFTDTQYF.

In this sample, this clonotype turned up many times. The chain uses TRBV12-3 or TRBV12-4 and TRBJ2-7; D perhaps matches TRBD2 (5 bases). This CDR3 comprises 13 residues. Between the trimmed V and J ends, which lost 4 bases and 7 bases, there was a span of 14 bases. The CDR3 nucleotides are TGTGCCAGCAGTTCCGGGATTTTGAGGGAGCAGTACTTC. This codes for CASSSGILREQYF.

The sample holds many counts of this clonotype. The J gene is TRBJ2-5, the V gene TRBV25-1, with D possibly being TRBD1 (5 bases). The ends were cut back, 0 bases at V and 4 bases at J, with 9 bases in the middle. CDR1 is MGHDK, CDR2 SYGVNS, per germline. CDR3 length equals 14 residues. The CDR3: CASSEYRGGETQYF. The CDR3 bases are TGTGCCAGCAGTGAATATAGGGGTGGAGAGACCCAGTACTTC.

This clonotype was seen only a few times. This chain links TRBV5-6 with TRBJ2-1, with TRBD2 as a possible D gene (6 bases). CDR1 is SGHDT, CDR2 YYEEEE, per germline. This CDR3 region has 15 residues. Trimming cost V 0 bases and J 4 bases, with 11 bases left between them. CDR3 nucleotides: TGTGCCAGCAGCTTGGCACTAGCCGAGTACAATGAGCAGTTCTTC. It encodes CASSLALAEYNEQFF. The complete variable domain, with remaining parts taken from reference TRBV5-6 and TRBJ2-1, reads DAGVTQSPTHLIKTRGQQVTLRCSPKSGHDTVSWYQQALGQGPQFIFQYYEEEERQRGNFPDRFSGHQFPNYSSELNVNALLLGDSALYLCASSLALAEYNEQFFGPGTRLTVL.

This clonotype came up a few times. The V call is TRBV11-3, the J call TRBJ1-6, with 10 bases fitting TRBD1. Germline lookup yields CDR1 SGHNT and CDR2 YENEEA. The CDR3 has 14 residues. Trimming removed 5 bases from V and 12 bases from J; junction bases left unmatched: 7. The CDR3 sequence is CASSRDRGEGPLHF. The DNA for the CDR3 is TGTGCCAGCAGCCGGGACAGGGGCGAGGGACCCCTCCACTTT.

In this sample, this clonotype turned up many times. The V and J genes are TRBV29-1 and TRBJ2-2, with 8 positions matching TRBD1. Per germline, CDR1 SQVTM and CDR2 ANQGSEA. V gave up 5 bases and J gave up 0 bases; unmatched junction bases: 5. The CDR3 contains 15 residues. CDR3 sequence reads: CSVLVGQANTGELFF. CDR3 coding DNA: TGCAGCGTTCTTGTGGGACAGGCGAACACCGGGGAGCTGTTTTTT.

The chain carries TRBV28 and TRBJ2-2; possible D gene TRBD1, 6 bases. V was clipped by 6 bases and J by 6 bases, with 14 bases between them. The CDR3 is made up of 14 amino acids. The germline CDR1 and CDR2 sequences are MDHEN and SYDVKM. The CDR3 sequence: CASRTIRGAGELFF. The CDR3 DNA follows: TGTGCCAGCAGGACCATCAGGGGAGCCGGGGAGCTGTTTTTT.

The chain couples TRBV20-1 to TRBJ2-1, with D uncertain. V lost 2 bases, J lost 4 bases, and 15 bases lay in between. The CDR3 totals 15 residues. Germline-derived CDR1 and CDR2 are DFQATT and SNEGSKA (reference sequence). Here the CDR3 reads CSARLRQSGYNEQFF. The DNA for the CDR3 is TGCAGTGCTAGATTGCGGCAAAGTGGGTACAATGAGCAGTTCTTC.